The 14 T cell receptor beta chains presented below share a single source sample, sequenced in a study of vaccination effects on CD4 cells after COVID-19 (dated by TCRdb to between 2021 and 2024). To identify antigen-specific CD4+ T cell clonotypes by their expansion, the ViraFEST assay first stimulated PBMC with viral peptide pools and then applied TCR sequencing. After 10 to 11 days of culture, CD4+ T cells were isolated with the EasySep CD4+ T cell isolation kit. Negative nucleocapsid antibody results before and after vaccination confirmed that the healthy vaccine recipients had no prior SARS-CoV-2 infection. Antigens of these TCRs are unknown. The library was obtained by the immunoSEQ multiplex PCR assay. As stored in TCRdb, this immuneACCESS dataset retains in-frame rearrangements with V and J assigned. A fraction of the clones does not appear; measured against another copy, unresolved V genes explain less than half of the discrepancy, and the remainder lacks a known reason. In this sample the table shows tens of thousands of clones, approximately 72% of which occur a single time. The ten largest clones capture just under 3% of the sample.

The sequencing used CD4+ T cells from PBMCs cultured with HCoV-NL63 spike peptides, collected before COVID-19 vaccination. The label giving this sample's cell subset or site can be read as: HCoV-NL63 spike overlapping peptide pool stimulation. These receptors originate from a human donor who received a COVID-19 vaccine.

The chain has TRBV4-1 and TRBJ2-3, with TRBD1 matching 9 bases. The V segment lost 4 bases and the J segment 3 bases; nucleotides outside the gene matches: 5. CDR1 MGHRA and CDR2 YSYEKL come from the germline V gene. This CDR3 has 15 residues. CDR3 sequence: CASSPGDRDTDTQYF. CDR3 in DNA: TGCGCCAGCAGCCCCGGGGACAGGGATACAGATACGCAGTATTTT.

This clone was recorded once. The V and J genes are TRBV5-1 and TRBJ1-3; D not certain. Trimming took off 4 bases at V and 4 bases at J, with 9 bases between the two ends. Germline V CDR1 and CDR2: SGHRS, YFSETQ. The CDR3 has 13 residues. CDR3 bases: TGCGCCAGCAGCAGCACGACAGGAAACACCATATATTTT. It translates to CASSSTTGNTIYF.

The chain recombines TRBV11-2 with TRBJ2-3, with D maybe TRBD2 (5 bases). The V and J ends lost 5 bases and 14 bases respectively, with 17 bases between them. Germline V CDR1 and CDR2: SGHAT, FQNNGV. This CDR3 spans 12 amino acids. CDR3 amino acids: CASSPTTGIRYF. CDR3 bases: TGTGCCAGCAGCCCAACCACGGGGATAAGGTATTTT.

The rearrangement links TRBV6-4 to TRBJ2-7; a weak D match, TRBD1 (5 bases). This CDR3 spans 15 amino acids. Trimming stripped 2 bases from V and 2 bases from J, with 13 bases between. From germline, CDR1 is MRHNA and CDR2 SNTAGT. Here the CDR3 reads CASSDGAEYPYEQYV. The CDR3 DNA reads TGTGCCAGCAGTGACGGGGCGGAGTACCCCTACGAGCAGTACGTC.

This clone was seen more than once but under ten times. The V gene is TRBV29-1, the J gene TRBJ1-3; 7 nucleotides match TRBD1. After removal of 2 bases from V and 2 bases from J, the junction contained 0 bases not matched to a gene. The CDR3 runs to 13 residues. Germline assignment: CDR1 SQVTM and CDR2 ANQGSEA. CDR3 DNA: TGCAGCGTTGAACAGGGGGCTGGAAACACCATATATTTT. Residues: CSVEQGAGNTIYF.

The chain links TRBV28 to TRBJ1-6; a possible D gene is TRBD1 (5 bases). Germline-derived CDR1 and CDR2 are MDHEN and SYDVKM. Trimming removed 7 bases at V and 8 bases at J, with 12 bases between. The CDR3 is made up of 13 amino acids. This CDR3 reads CASIRQGDSPLHF. CDR3 bases: TGTGCCAGCATCCGGCAGGGCGATTCACCCCTCCACTTT.

This clone came up once. The J gene is TRBJ2-5, the V gene TRBV9; a possible D gene is TRBD1 (5 bases). There are 15 residues in the CDR3. CDR1 and CDR2 from the germline V gene are SGDLS and YYNGEE. Trimming took off 2 bases at V and 0 bases at J, with 11 bases between the two ends. The CDR3 DNA follows: TGTGCCAGCAGCGTCGGTCCGACAGACCAAGAGACCCAGTACTTC. This codes for CASSVGPTDQETQYF.

J is TRBJ1-3 and V is TRBV5-1; the D is unclear. The V end lost 3 bases, the J end lost 2 bases, and 12 bases lay between the germline ends. The germline gives CDR1 SGHRS, CDR2 YFSETQ. The CDR3 is 15 residues long. The chain's CDR3 is CASSSEGSTGNTIYF. The CDR3 DNA sequence: TGCGCCAGCAGCTCCGAAGGCTCAACTGGAAACACCATATATTTT.

This clone appeared once. V gene TRBV19 combines with J gene TRBJ2-1; 12 bases align to TRBD2. This CDR3 is built from 17 residues. The germline gives CDR1 LNHDA, CDR2 SQIVND (reference sequence). J gave up 5 bases and V 1 base, and 6 bases lay outside the gene matches. The CDR3 nucleotides read TGTGCCAGTAGTATAGCGGCTAGCGGGGGGGTACACAATGAGCAGTTCTTC. It translates to CASSIAASGGVHNEQFF.

V is TRBV28 and J is TRBJ1-4, with no clear D. Germline CDR1 and CDR2: MDHEN and SYDVKM. The CDR3 has 16 amino acids. The V end lost 2 bases, the J end lost 0 bases, and 10 bases lay between the germline ends. This CDR3 reads CASSLESAATNEKLFF. CDR3 nucleotides: TGTGCCAGCAGTTTAGAGTCGGCCGCAACTAATGAAAAACTGTTTTTT. Drawing the rest from reference TRBV28 and TRBJ1-4, the complete variable domain is DVKVTQSSRYLVKRTGEKVFLECVQDMDHENMFWYRQDPGLGLRLIYFSYDVKMKEKGDIPEGYSVSREKKERFSLILESASTNQTSMYLCASSLESAATNEKLFFGSGTQLSVL.

This chain connects TRBV4-1 to TRBJ2-3, with D uncertain. The CDR3 runs to 13 residues. Germline assignment: CDR1 MGHRA and CDR2 YSYEKL. V was shortened by 4 bases and J by 2 bases, with 7 bases between the two germline ends. The CDR3 coding sequence is TGCGCCAGCAGCCGCAAGCTCACAGATACGCAGTATTTT. Its protein product is CASSRKLTDTQYF.

This clone was detected once. The chain combines TRBV5-1 with TRBJ1-4; the D is unclear. The ends were cut back, 0 bases at V and 5 bases at J, with 8 bases in the middle. The CDR3 runs to 14 residues. Per germline, CDR1 SGHRS and CDR2 YFSETQ. The CDR3 nucleotides read TGCGCCAGCAGCTTGGGAAGAGAGAATGAAAAACTGTTTTTT. Translated, it gives CASSLGRENEKLFF.

This clone was seen a few times. The chain has TRBV29-1 and TRBJ2-7, with TRBD1 identical over 8 bases. V was clipped by 7 bases and J by 5 bases; unmatched bases: 4. The germline gives CDR1 SQVTM, CDR2 ANQGSEA. The CDR3 consists of 11 residues. The CDR3 here is CSASTGDEQYV. CDR3 bases: TGCAGCGCCTCGACAGGGGACGAGCAGTACGTC.

The chain combines TRBV19 with TRBJ1-4, with 9 bases aligning to TRBD1. The CDR3 runs to 17 residues. The J segment lost 0 bases and the V segment lost 7 bases, leaving 9 bases of the junction unmatched. Germline V gives CDR1 LNHDA, CDR2 SQIVND (reference sequence). CDR3 protein: CASTRDRVSATNEKLFF. CDR3 nucleotide sequence: TGTGCCAGTACCCGGGACAGGGTTTCCGCAACTAATGAAAAACTGTTTTTT.